Listed below are T cell receptor beta chains from one sample, sequenced in a study of blood T cell repertoires in COVID-19. Repertoires were generated with immunoSEQ multiplex PCR, while TCRdb's copy carries only in-frame clones and drops some. The sample yields about 130,000 clones, roughly three quarters seen once. The sample consisted of peripheral blood. All receptors derive from an older woman with COVID-19, enrolled during active disease. Each CDR3 is given with its conserved first and last residue. The D gene is left open where the match is weak. For some rows the clone size is stated as once, few or many, or as a class when expanded; others skip it.

j_call: TRBJ2-1
d_call: TRBD2
v_call: TRBV7-6
clone_size: .
cdr3_aa: CASSPAQASGYNEQFF
cdr3_nt: TGTGCCAGCAGCCCCGCACAGGCTAGCGGCTACAATGAGCAGTTCTTC

j_call: TRBJ2-1
d_call: TRBD2
v_call: TRBV5-4
clone_size: .
cdr3_aa: CASSPGRGSANEQFF
cdr3_nt: TGTGCCAGCAGCCCGGGGCGGGGGTCGGCCAATGAGCAGTTCTTC

j_call: TRBJ1-2
d_call: .
v_call: TRBV28
clone_size: .
cdr3_aa: CASRPQGGPTGYGYTF
cdr3_nt: TGTGCCAGCAGGCCGCAAGGAGGGCCCACAGGCTATGGCTACACCTTC

j_call: TRBJ1-1
d_call: .
v_call: TRBV5-6
clone_size: .
cdr3_aa: CASSPPFGTEAFF
cdr3_nt: TGTGCCAGCAGCCCGCCCTTCGGGACTGAAGCTTTCTTT

j_call: TRBJ1-2
d_call: .
v_call: TRBV28
clone_size: .
cdr3_aa: CARGGGGGWGYTF
cdr3_nt: TGTGCCCGCGGCGGCGGGGGGGGGTGGGGCTACACCTTC

j_call: TRBJ2-1
d_call: .
v_call: TRBV30
clone_size: .
cdr3_aa: CAWTRHSNEQFF
cdr3_nt: TGTGCCTGGACCCGCCATAGCAATGAGCAGTTCTTC

j_call: TRBJ2-1
d_call: TRBD2
v_call: TRBV16
clone_size: .
cdr3_aa: CASSQSRGGGEQFF
cdr3_nt: TGTGCCAGCAGCCAATCGCGGGGGGGCGGAGAGCAGTTCTTC

j_call: TRBJ2-1
d_call: .
v_call: TRBV29-1
clone_size: once
cdr3_aa: CSVSPGGSSYNEQFF
cdr3_nt: TGCAGCGTTTCCCCAGGGGGGAGCTCCTACAATGAGCAGTTCTTC

j_call: TRBJ1-4
d_call: .
v_call: TRBV30
clone_size: .
cdr3_aa: CASSGEKLFF
cdr3_nt: TGTGCCTCTAGCGGAGAAAAACTGTTTTTT

j_call: TRBJ1-6
d_call: .
v_call: TRBV3-1/TRBV3-2
clone_size: few
cdr3_aa: CASSQGRGSPLHF
cdr3_nt: TGTGCCAGCAGCCAAGGTCGGGGTTCACCCCTCCACTTT

j_call: TRBJ1-1
d_call: .
v_call: TRBV5-6
clone_size: .
cdr3_aa: CASRRQDTLLNTEAFF
cdr3_nt: TGTGCCAGCAGAAGACAGGATACCCTACTGAACACTGAAGCTTTCTTT

j_call: TRBJ1-1
d_call: .
v_call: TRBV19
clone_size: few
cdr3_aa: CASSMYGYGEAFF
cdr3_nt: TGTGCCAGTAGTATGTACGGTTACGGTGAAGCTTTCTTT

j_call: TRBJ2-5
d_call: .
v_call: TRBV5-5
clone_size: .
cdr3_aa: CASSLVEPPGTQYF
cdr3_nt: TGTGCCAGCAGCTTGGTAGAACCTCCAGGGACCCAGTACTTC

j_call: TRBJ2-4
d_call: TRBD2
v_call: TRBV5-5
clone_size: .
cdr3_aa: CASSLSSGGLRGNIQYF
cdr3_nt: TGTGCCAGCAGCTTATCTAGCGGGGGCCTACGGGGAAACATTCAGTACTTC

j_call: TRBJ2-7
d_call: .
v_call: TRBV7-2
clone_size: .
cdr3_aa: CASSPDSAYEQYF
cdr3_nt: TGTGCCAGCAGCCCGGACTCCGCCTACGAGCAGTACTTC

j_call: TRBJ2-2
d_call: .
v_call: TRBV11-2
clone_size: .
cdr3_aa: CASSLGRGRARETGELFF
cdr3_nt: TGTGCCAGCAGCCTGGGTCGTGGGCGGGCCCGAGAGACCGGGGAGCTGTTTTTT

j_call: TRBJ2-7
d_call: .
v_call: TRBV7-6
clone_size: .
cdr3_aa: CASSLVSRSASSYEQYF
cdr3_nt: TGTGCCAGCAGCCTAGTTTCTAGGTCAGCGAGCTCCTACGAGCAGTACTTC

j_call: TRBJ1-5
d_call: .
v_call: TRBV7-2
clone_size: .
cdr3_aa: CASSPVGRGQPQHF
cdr3_nt: TGTGCCAGCAGCCCGGTAGGGAGGGGGCAGCCCCAGCATTTT

j_call: TRBJ2-3
d_call: .
v_call: TRBV7-6
clone_size: once
cdr3_aa: CASSSRDSDTQYF
cdr3_nt: TGTGCCAGCAGCTCTAGGGACTCAGATACGCAGTATTTT

j_call: TRBJ2-3
d_call: .
v_call: TRBV19
clone_size: .
cdr3_aa: CASSAPAGPTPGTDTQYF
cdr3_nt: TGTGCCAGTAGTGCCCCGGCGGGACCGACCCCAGGCACAGATACGCAGTATTTT

j_call: TRBJ2-7
d_call: .
v_call: TRBV2
clone_size: few
cdr3_aa: CASSGTGFNEQYF
cdr3_nt: TGTGCCAGCAGTGGTACAGGGTTTAACGAGCAGTACTTC

j_call: TRBJ1-5
d_call: .
v_call: TRBV2
clone_size: few
cdr3_aa: CASLGPPLGQPQHF
cdr3_nt: TGTGCCAGCCTGGGCCCCCCGCTCGGTCAGCCCCAGCATTTT

j_call: TRBJ1-1
d_call: .
v_call: TRBV19
clone_size: .
cdr3_aa: CASSSQFTEAFF
cdr3_nt: TGTGCCAGTAGTTCCCAGTTCACTGAAGCTTTCTTT

j_call: TRBJ1-2
d_call: .
v_call: TRBV27
clone_size: .
cdr3_aa: CASMGGTNYGYTF
cdr3_nt: TGTGCCAGCATGGGGGGTACTAACTATGGCTACACCTTC

j_call: TRBJ1-5
d_call: .
v_call: TRBV19
clone_size: .
cdr3_aa: CASSMWGSGERQPQHF
cdr3_nt: TGTGCCAGTAGTATGTGGGGGTCAGGGGAGCGGCAGCCCCAGCATTTT

j_call: TRBJ2-7
d_call: TRBD1
v_call: TRBV19
clone_size: .
cdr3_aa: CASRPGTGISYEQYF
cdr3_nt: TGTGCCAGTAGACCCGGGACAGGAATCTCCTACGAGCAGTACTTC

j_call: TRBJ1-2
d_call: .
v_call: TRBV6-5
clone_size: .
cdr3_aa: CASRAQGVVYGYTF
cdr3_nt: TGTGCCAGCAGGGCCCAGGGTGTAGTCTATGGCTACACCTTC

j_call: TRBJ1-1
d_call: .
v_call: TRBV5-1
clone_size: .
cdr3_aa: CASSGAQNTEAFF
cdr3_nt: TGCGCCAGCAGCGGGGCGCAGAACACTGAAGCTTTCTTT

j_call: TRBJ2-7
d_call: TRBD1
v_call: TRBV15
clone_size: .
cdr3_aa: CATSRDRQGAGEQYF
cdr3_nt: TGTGCCACCAGCAGAGATCGACAGGGGGCGGGGGAGCAGTACTTC

j_call: TRBJ1-1
d_call: .
v_call: TRBV5-1
clone_size: once
cdr3_aa: CASSFPRANTEAFF
cdr3_nt: TGCGCCAGCAGCTTCCCCAGGGCGAACACTGAAGCTTTCTTT

j_call: TRBJ2-2
d_call: TRBD2
v_call: TRBV28
clone_size: .
cdr3_aa: CASSLTSGVKNTGELFF
cdr3_nt: TGTGCCAGCAGTTTAACTAGCGGGGTTAAGAACACCGGGGAGCTGTTTTTT

j_call: TRBJ1-3
d_call: .
v_call: TRBV2
clone_size: .
cdr3_aa: CASSGGGTHNDEPTIYF
cdr3_nt: TGTGCCAGCAGTGGGGGGGGGACACACAATGACGAACCCACCATATATTTT

j_call: TRBJ2-6
d_call: .
v_call: TRBV14
clone_size: .
cdr3_aa: CASSQDPGYGANVLTF
cdr3_nt: TGTGCCAGCAGCCAAGATCCGGGGTACGGGGCCAACGTCCTGACTTTC

j_call: TRBJ2-7
d_call: TRBD2
v_call: TRBV6-2/TRBV6-3
clone_size: few
cdr3_aa: CASSTWEGQYF
cdr3_nt: TGTGCCAGCAGTACCTGGGAGGGGCAGTACTTC

j_call: TRBJ1-1
d_call: .
v_call: TRBV5-6
clone_size: .
cdr3_aa: CASSLASEAFF
cdr3_nt: TGTGCCAGCAGCTTGGCCAGTGAAGCTTTCTTT

j_call: TRBJ1-5
d_call: TRBD1
v_call: TRBV28
clone_size: .
cdr3_aa: CASSRPGQGFQPQHF
cdr3_nt: TGTGCCAGCAGTCGACCGGGACAGGGGTTTCAGCCCCAGCATTTT

j_call: TRBJ1-4
d_call: .
v_call: TRBV3-1/TRBV3-2
clone_size: .
cdr3_aa: CASSQMGQVNEKLFF
cdr3_nt: TGTGCCAGCAGCCAAATGGGACAAGTTAATGAAAAACTGTTTTTT

j_call: TRBJ1-6
d_call: .
v_call: TRBV28
clone_size: .
cdr3_aa: CASRPGSGYDSPLHF
cdr3_nt: TGTGCCAGCAGGCCCGGCTCAGGGTACGATTCACCCCTCCACTTT

j_call: TRBJ2-6
d_call: .
v_call: TRBV7-3
clone_size: .
cdr3_aa: CASSLEQGGTGANVLTF
cdr3_nt: TGTGCCAGCAGCTTAGAGCAGGGGGGCACTGGGGCCAACGTCCTGACTTTC

j_call: TRBJ2-7
d_call: TRBD1
v_call: TRBV6-8
clone_size: .
cdr3_aa: CASSMTGTVTYEQYF
cdr3_nt: TGTGCCAGCAGTATGACCGGGACAGTAACCTACGAGCAGTACTTC

j_call: TRBJ2-3
d_call: .
v_call: TRBV19
clone_size: .
cdr3_aa: CASRQSGDTQYF
cdr3_nt: TGTGCCAGTAGGCAAAGCGGAGATACGCAGTATTTT

j_call: TRBJ2-5
d_call: .
v_call: TRBV11-2
clone_size: .
cdr3_aa: CASSFPGGETQYF
cdr3_nt: TGTGCCAGCAGCTTTCCTGGGGGGGAGACCCAGTACTTC

j_call: TRBJ1-1
d_call: .
v_call: TRBV5-1
clone_size: .
cdr3_aa: CASTGQNTEAFF
cdr3_nt: TGCGCCAGCACCGGACAGAACACTGAAGCTTTCTTT

j_call: TRBJ1-1
d_call: TRBD1
v_call: TRBV19
clone_size: once
cdr3_aa: CASSTPQTGAGMNTEAFF
cdr3_nt: TGTGCCAGTAGTACCCCCCAAACAGGGGCGGGGATGAACACTGAAGCTTTCTTT

j_call: TRBJ1-5
d_call: .
v_call: TRBV2
clone_size: .
cdr3_aa: CASMGRGRRAGNQPQHF
cdr3_nt: TGTGCCAGCATGGGGAGGGGCAGGAGGGCAGGCAATCAGCCCCAGCATTTT

j_call: TRBJ1-2
d_call: TRBD1
v_call: TRBV6-6
clone_size: few
cdr3_aa: CASSYSSTGTGNGYTF
cdr3_nt: TGTGCCAGCAGTTACTCGTCTACTGGGACAGGGAATGGCTACACCTTC

j_call: TRBJ2-5
d_call: .
v_call: TRBV9
clone_size: few
cdr3_aa: CASSPGLNGETQYF
cdr3_nt: TGTGCCAGCAGCCCCGGGTTAAATGGGGAGACCCAGTACTTC

j_call: TRBJ2-3
d_call: TRBD2
v_call: TRBV28
clone_size: .
cdr3_aa: CASSFPGRGLAGGPTDTQYF
cdr3_nt: TGTGCCAGCAGTTTCCCCGGGAGAGGGCTAGCGGGGGGGCCCACAGATACGCAGTATTTT

j_call: TRBJ2-7
d_call: TRBD1
v_call: TRBV6-8
clone_size: few
cdr3_aa: CASRNRGRWGEQYF
cdr3_nt: TGTGCCAGCAGAAACAGGGGGCGATGGGGAGAGCAGTACTTC

j_call: TRBJ2-7
d_call: TRBD1
v_call: TRBV7-2
clone_size: .
cdr3_aa: CASSARSWTGSYGQYF
cdr3_nt: TGTGCCAGCAGCGCCCGAAGCTGGACAGGGTCCTACGGGCAGTACTTC